These T cell receptor beta chains were read from a single sample in a study of regulatory T cells in long-lasting Graves disease. TCRdb itself ran the multiplex PCR reads through MiXCR, one entry per CDR3 protein. The data show approximately 350,000 distinct CDR3 sequences, over 15% seen once. This same sample was also part of a study on T cells in Graves' hyperthyroidism and ophthalmopathy.

Sequencing was performed on peripheral blood mononuclear cells (PBMCs), taken at new diagnosis, from a patient treated with antithyroid drugs. The receptors were gathered from a man aged 35 to 55 with Graves disease. Both conserved end residues are part of each CDR3. A D gene is named only where the DNA matches it firmly. Some rows mark clone size as missing; the rest say once, few, many or name a class of expanded clone.

J gene: TRBJ1-5; V gene: TRBV28; D gene: .; clone size: many; CDR3 protein: CASRPGQISYQPQHF; CDR3 DNA: TGTGCCAGCAGACCCGGACAGATCAGTTATCAGCCCCAGCATTTT
J gene: TRBJ1-1; V gene: TRBV28; D gene: TRBD1; clone size: many; CDR3 protein: CASSKGGGGNTEAFF; CDR3 DNA: TGTGCCAGCTCCAAAGGGGGCGGCGGGAACACTGAAGCTTTCTTT
J gene: TRBJ2-2; V gene: TRBV19; D gene: .; clone size: .; CDR3 protein: CASSMGLTHPGELFF; CDR3 DNA: TGTGCCAGTAGTATGGGATTGACCCACCCCGGGGAGCTGTTTTTT
J gene: TRBJ2-5; V gene: TRBV19; D gene: TRBD1; clone size: few; CDR3 protein: CASSPYTGAETQYF; CDR3 DNA: TGTGCCAGTAGTCCTTACACAGGGGCAGAGACCCAGTACTTC
J gene: TRBJ1-1; V gene: TRBV6-1; D gene: .; clone size: many; CDR3 protein: CASTRTGGTEAFF; CDR3 DNA: TGTGCCAGCACCAGAACCGGGGGCACTGAAGCTTTCTTT
J gene: TRBJ1-1; V gene: TRBV5-6; D gene: .; clone size: .; CDR3 protein: CASSLEGDGTEAFF; CDR3 DNA: TGTGCCAGCAGCTTGGAGGGGGATGGTACTGAAGCTTTCTTT
J gene: TRBJ2-2; V gene: TRBV12-3/TRBV12-4; D gene: .; clone size: many; CDR3 protein: CASSLLSYTGELFF; CDR3 DNA: TGTGCCAGCAGTTTATTATCGTACACCGGGGAGCTGTTTTTT
J gene: TRBJ1-4; V gene: TRBV12-3/TRBV12-4; D gene: .; clone size: many; CDR3 protein: CASSRGGHQNEKLFF; CDR3 DNA: TGTGCCAGCAGTCGCGGGGGACACCAGAATGAAAAACTGTTTTTT
J gene: TRBJ2-6; V gene: TRBV24-1; D gene: .; clone size: few; CDR3 protein: CATSDLASGSGANVLTF; CDR3 DNA: TGTGCCACCAGTGATTTGGCTTCGGGCTCTGGGGCCAACGTCCTGACTTTC
J gene: TRBJ1-3; V gene: TRBV28; D gene: TRBD1; clone size: many; CDR3 protein: CASSPTQGDSGNTIYF; CDR3 DNA: TGTGCCAGCAGCCCGACACAGGGGGACTCTGGAAACACCATATATTTT
J gene: TRBJ2-5; V gene: TRBV5-5; D gene: TRBD1; clone size: many; CDR3 protein: CASSRGQGVGETQYF; CDR3 DNA: TGTGCCAGCAGCAGGGGACAGGGGGTAGGGGAGACCCAGTACTTC
J gene: TRBJ2-5; V gene: TRBV6-5; D gene: TRBD2; clone size: many; CDR3 protein: CASSYGTAGGGQETQYF; CDR3 DNA: TGTGCCAGCAGTTACGGGACAGCGGGGGGGGGGCAAGAGACCCAGTACTTC
J gene: TRBJ2-2; V gene: TRBV28; D gene: TRBD2; clone size: many; CDR3 protein: CASSLAGAGGLDKNTGELFF; CDR3 DNA: TGTGCCAGCAGTTTAGCGGGTGCGGGGGGACTAGATAAGAACACCGGGGAGCTGTTTTTT
J gene: TRBJ2-2; V gene: TRBV24-1; D gene: .; clone size: few; CDR3 protein: CATSPENTGELFF; CDR3 DNA: TGTGCCACCAGTCCCGAAAACACCGGGGAGCTGTTTTTT
J gene: TRBJ2-5; V gene: TRBV10-2; D gene: .; clone size: many; CDR3 protein: CASSELLNGVDQETQYF; CDR3 DNA: TGCGCCAGCAGTGAGTTGTTGAACGGGGTGGATCAAGAGACCCAGTACTTC
J gene: TRBJ2-4; V gene: TRBV28; D gene: .; clone size: many; CDR3 protein: CARGGNIQYF; CDR3 DNA: TGTGCTAGAGGGGGAAACATTCAGTACTTC
J gene: TRBJ2-1; V gene: TRBV20-1; D gene: TRBD2; clone size: few; CDR3 protein: CSARRGRVGSNEQFF; CDR3 DNA: TGCAGTGCTAGACGGGGGAGGGTTGGTAGCAATGAGCAGTTCTTC
J gene: TRBJ1-3; V gene: TRBV2; D gene: .; clone size: many; CDR3 protein: CASSKGSSGNTIYF; CDR3 DNA: TGTGCCAGCAGTAAAGGGAGCTCTGGAAACACCATATATTTT
J gene: TRBJ1-5; V gene: TRBV28; D gene: .; clone size: many; CDR3 protein: CASSLGAGRYQPQHF; CDR3 DNA: TGTGCCAGCAGTTTAGGGGCAGGGCGCTATCAGCCCCAGCATTTT
J gene: TRBJ1-5; V gene: TRBV20-1; D gene: TRBD1; clone size: many; CDR3 protein: CSARGTGGQPQHF; CDR3 DNA: TGCAGTGCTAGAGGGACAGGGGGTCAGCCCCAGCATTTT
J gene: TRBJ2-5; V gene: TRBV5-1; D gene: .; clone size: few; CDR3 protein: CASGLEGRIQETQYF; CDR3 DNA: TGCGCCAGCGGCTTGGAAGGACGCATCCAGGAGACCCAGTACTTC
J gene: TRBJ2-1; V gene: TRBV5-1; D gene: .; clone size: .; CDR3 protein: CASSSDSWNEQFF; CDR3 DNA: TGCGCCAGCAGCTCGGACAGTTGGAATGAGCAGTTCTTC
J gene: TRBJ2-2; V gene: TRBV7-3; D gene: TRBD1; clone size: .; CDR3 protein: CASSFPNRGPNTGELFF; CDR3 DNA: TGTGCCAGCAGCTTCCCCAACAGGGGCCCGAACACCGGGGAGCTGTTTTTT
J gene: TRBJ2-6; V gene: TRBV28; D gene: TRBD1; clone size: few; CDR3 protein: CASSSGQGSGANVLTF; CDR3 DNA: TGTGCCAGCAGCTCCGGACAGGGATCTGGGGCCAACGTCCTGACTTTC
J gene: TRBJ2-3; V gene: TRBV28; D gene: TRBD2; clone size: many; CDR3 protein: CASSSPSGGYTDTQYF; CDR3 DNA: TGTGCCAGCAGTTCCCCTAGCGGGGGATACACAGATACGCAGTATTTT
J gene: TRBJ2-1; V gene: TRBV7-9; D gene: .; clone size: .; CDR3 protein: CASSLARWFPLYNEQFF; CDR3 DNA: TGTGCCAGCAGCTTAGCAAGGTGGTTCCCCCTTTACAATGAGCAGTTCTTC
J gene: TRBJ1-2; V gene: TRBV18; D gene: .; clone size: .; CDR3 protein: CASSPLEGIYGYTF; CDR3 DNA: TGTGCCAGCTCACCGTTGGAGGGGATCTATGGCTACACCTTC
J gene: TRBJ2-7; V gene: TRBV9; D gene: .; clone size: .; CDR3 protein: CASSPRGGLGGDEQYF; CDR3 DNA: TGTGCCAGCAGCCCTAGGGGAGGGCTAGGGGGGGACGAGCAGTACTTC
J gene: TRBJ2-3; V gene: TRBV20-1; D gene: .; clone size: many; CDR3 protein: CSARSSRGTDTQYF; CDR3 DNA: TGCAGTGCTAGGTCCTCCCGGGGCACAGATACGCAGTATTTT